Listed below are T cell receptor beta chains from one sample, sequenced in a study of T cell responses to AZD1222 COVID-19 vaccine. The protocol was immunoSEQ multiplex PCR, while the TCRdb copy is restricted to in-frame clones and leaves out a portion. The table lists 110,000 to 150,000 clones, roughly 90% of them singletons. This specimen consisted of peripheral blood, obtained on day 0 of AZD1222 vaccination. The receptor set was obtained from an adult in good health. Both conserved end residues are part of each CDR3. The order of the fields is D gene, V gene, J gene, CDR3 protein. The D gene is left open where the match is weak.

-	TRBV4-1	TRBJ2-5	CASSPRALIETQYF
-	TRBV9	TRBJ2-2	CASSHERANTGELFF
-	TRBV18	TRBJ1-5	CASSPRTADHQPQHF
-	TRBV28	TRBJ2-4	CASSPTPGKNIQYF
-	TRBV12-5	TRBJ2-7	CASGLVLYEQYF
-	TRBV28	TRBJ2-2	CASSLRLSNTGELFF
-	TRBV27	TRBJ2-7	CASSSWDGLYEQYF
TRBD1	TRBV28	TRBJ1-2	CASSTGTVSDTF
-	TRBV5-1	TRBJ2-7	CASSFGDGYEQYF
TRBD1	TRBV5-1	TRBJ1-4	CASSFTGDDEKLFF
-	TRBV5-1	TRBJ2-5	CASCRESEGTQYF
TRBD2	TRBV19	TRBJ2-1	CASSVTSGSSNEQFF
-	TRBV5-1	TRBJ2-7	CASSLDPTIYEQYF
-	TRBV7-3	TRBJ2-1	CASSLSAGISYNEQFF
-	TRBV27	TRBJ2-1	CASSFGLNLPGGDEQFF
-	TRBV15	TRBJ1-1	CATSSRLPDTEAFF
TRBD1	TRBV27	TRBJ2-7	CATARTGAYEQYF
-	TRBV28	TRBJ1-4	CASSPGWGNEKLFF
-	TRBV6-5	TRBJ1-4	CASRTGTTNEKLFF
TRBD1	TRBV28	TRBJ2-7	CASSTRDSAYEQYF
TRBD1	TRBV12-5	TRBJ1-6	CASGLSGGRRSSYNSPLHF
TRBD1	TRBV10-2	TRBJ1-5	CASSVRGDSQHF
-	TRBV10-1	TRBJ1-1	CASSPGWMNTEAFF
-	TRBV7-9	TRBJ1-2	CASSLAGGAGYTF
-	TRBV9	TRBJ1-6	CASSVDDQGWSPLHF
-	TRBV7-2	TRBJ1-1	CASSLVRSGQAEAFF
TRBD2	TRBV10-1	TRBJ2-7	CASSPGLAGREQYF
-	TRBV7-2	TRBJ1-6	CASSLLTSSYNSPLHF
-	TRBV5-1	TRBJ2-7	CASSLELAYEQYF
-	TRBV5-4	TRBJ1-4	CASSLAGANEKLFF
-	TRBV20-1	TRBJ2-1	CSAALDKALFF
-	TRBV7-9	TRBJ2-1	CASSSNRREQFF
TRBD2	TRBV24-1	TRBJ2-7	CATSDLQTSGRVYEQYF
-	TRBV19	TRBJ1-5	CASSMQPNQPQHF
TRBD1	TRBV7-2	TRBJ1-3	CASSPGQGGNTIYF
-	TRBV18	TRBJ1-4	CASSLSGAQNEKLFF
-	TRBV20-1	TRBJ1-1	CRPGAAEAFF
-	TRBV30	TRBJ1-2	CAWSPGTTMGGYTF
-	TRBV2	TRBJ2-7	CASSEMDARSYEQYF
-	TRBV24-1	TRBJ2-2	CATSDGTNTGELFF
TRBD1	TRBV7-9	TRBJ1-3	CASSLRTGGNTIYF
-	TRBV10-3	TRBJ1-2	CAISEPRRANYGYTF
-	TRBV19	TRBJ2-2	CASSVVPEPGELFF
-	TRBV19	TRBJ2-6	CASSIRGAGANVLTF
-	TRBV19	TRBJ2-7	CASRAYEQYF
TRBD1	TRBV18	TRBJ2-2	CASSPLGGTGVTGELFF
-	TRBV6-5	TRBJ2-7	CASVGGHEQYF
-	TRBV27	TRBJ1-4	CASSFGGRGTEKLFF
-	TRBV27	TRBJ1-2	CASSAGTSNYGYTF
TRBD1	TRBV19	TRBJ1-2	CASSNLQGAYGYTF
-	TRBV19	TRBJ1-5	CASSMKTGRVVGQPQHF